Listed below are T cell receptor beta chains from one sample, sequenced in a study of T cell responses to AZD1222 COVID-19 vaccine. Here immunoSEQ multiplex PCR was the method, and the copy in TCRdb shows in-frame clones only, minus some. The sample records about 130,000 clones, roughly nine tenths being singletons. The source was peripheral blood, collected 28 days after the second AZD1222 dose. The receptors stem from an adult who received the AZD1222 COVID-19 vaccine. CDR3s include the opening cysteine and the closing phenylalanine or tryptophan. D genes are given only for firm matches. Clone size appears in some rows only: once, few, many, or a class for an expanded clone.

v_gene	abundance	d_gene	j_gene	CDR3aa	CDR3nt
TRBV11-2	.	.	TRBJ1-1	CASSLRPSGGSTEAFF	TGTGCCAGCAGCTTAAGGCCATCGGGCGGGAGCACTGAAGCTTTCTTT
TRBV19	once	TRBD1	TRBJ1-1	CASIRSGTGRNTEAFF	TGTGCCAGTATTCGATCCGGGACAGGACGAAACACTGAAGCTTTCTTT
TRBV20-1	.	.	TRBJ2-3	CSVSKSPQYF	TGCAGTGTTTCTAAATCCCCCCAGTATTTT
TRBV6-5	.	TRBD1	TRBJ1-2	CASSYGTGVGYTF	TGTGCCAGCAGTTACGGGACAGGGGTCGGCTACACCTTC
TRBV24-1	.	.	TRBJ2-3	CATSDSQDSTDTQYF	TGTGCCACCAGTGATTCACAGGATAGCACAGATACGCAGTATTTT
TRBV7-9	few	.	TRBJ2-1	CASSSLDGEQFF	TGTGCCAGCAGCTCCCTCGACGGGGAGCAGTTCTTC
TRBV21-1	once	.	TRBJ1-5	CASSPNRGIMQPQHF	TGTGCCAGCAGCCCCAATCGGGGAATAATGCAGCCCCAGCATTTT
TRBV6-6	.	TRBD1	TRBJ1-2	CASSAHRGGNGYTF	TGTGCCAGCAGCGCCCACAGGGGAGGGAATGGCTACACCTTC
TRBV2	.	.	TRBJ2-5	CASSENGWETQYF	TGTGCCAGCAGTGAAAATGGCTGGGAGACCCAGTACTTC
TRBV6-5	.	.	TRBJ2-7	CASKVGGPAEEQYF	TGTGCCAGCAAGGTTGGGGGGCCCGCGGAGGAGCAGTACTTC
TRBV11-2	.	.	TRBJ2-3	CASSLVGAADTQYF	TGTGCCAGCAGCTTAGTAGGGGCGGCAGATACGCAGTATTTT
TRBV24-1	once	TRBD1	TRBJ2-1	CATSDSGQDNEQFF	TGTGCCACCAGTGATTCTGGACAGGACAATGAGCAGTTCTTC
TRBV27	.	.	TRBJ1-1	CASSSWTAGSVPEAFF	TGTGCCAGCAGCTCCTGGACGGCCGGTTCTGTCCCTGAAGCTTTCTTT
TRBV10-3	.	TRBD1	TRBJ2-7	CAISGKAGTGIHEQYF	TGTGCCATCAGTGGTAAAGCCGGGACAGGGATCCACGAGCAGTACTTC
TRBV3-1/TRBV3-2	.	.	TRBJ1-3	CASSQDYSGNTIYF	TGTGCCAGCAGCCAAGACTACTCTGGAAACACCATATATTTT
TRBV6-2/TRBV6-3	.	TRBD1	TRBJ1-2	CASSSPGQGIGGYTF	TGTGCCAGCAGTTCGCCGGGACAGGGAATCGGGGGCTACACCTTC
TRBV4-1	.	.	TRBJ1-5	CASSQESLGNQPQHF	TGCGCCAGCAGCCAAGAGAGCCTCGGCAATCAGCCCCAGCATTTT
TRBV7-2	.	TRBD1	TRBJ1-1	CASSLLGQGYTEAFF	TGTGCCAGCAGCTTATTGGGACAGGGGTACACTGAAGCTTTCTTT
TRBV5-8	.	.	TRBJ1-5	CASSQQGPNQPQHF	TGTGCCAGCAGTCAGCAGGGGCCCAATCAGCCCCAGCATTTT
TRBV9	.	TRBD1	TRBJ1-2	CASSVGQGTYGYTF	TGTGCCAGCAGCGTTGGACAGGGGACCTATGGCTACACCTTC
TRBV7-2	.	.	TRBJ1-2	CASSLEGEWGYTF	TGTGCCAGCAGCTTAGAGGGCGAATGGGGCTACACCTTC
TRBV5-1	.	TRBD1	TRBJ1-1	CASSSQGANTEAFF	TGCGCCAGCAGCTCACAGGGGGCGAACACTGAAGCTTTCTTT
TRBV5-1	.	.	TRBJ1-4	CASSLGGAQVEKLFF	TGCGCCAGCAGCTTGGGGGGGGCGCAGGTTGAAAAACTGTTTTTT
TRBV29-1	.	TRBD2	TRBJ2-1	CSARGGRVYNEQFF	TGCAGCGCCCGGGGGGGCAGGGTCTACAATGAGCAGTTCTTC
TRBV11-2	.	TRBD2	TRBJ2-7	CASSQSGLANYEQYF	TGTGCCAGCAGCCAATCCGGACTAGCGAACTACGAGCAGTACTTC
TRBV9	medium-sized	.	TRBJ1-1	CASSVTGQNTEAFF	TGTGCCAGCAGCGTAACGGGACAGAACACTGAAGCTTTCTTT
TRBV6-5	once	TRBD1	TRBJ2-7	CASRRGQGDSYEQYF	TGTGCCAGCAGGAGAGGACAGGGGGATTCGTACGAGCAGTACTTC
TRBV30	.	TRBD2	TRBJ2-7	CAWSWTGGYEQYF	TGTGCCTGGAGTTGGACGGGAGGTTACGAGCAGTACTTC
TRBV30	.	.	TRBJ1-4	CGLGGPTNEKLFF	TGTGGACTGGGGGGGCCGACTAATGAAAAACTGTTTTTT
TRBV10-2	.	.	TRBJ1-1	CASSERALEAFF	TGCGCCAGCAGTGAGAGGGCATTGGAAGCTTTCTTT
TRBV15	.	.	TRBJ1-1	CATSRGTGGFTEAFF	TGTGCCACCAGCAGAGGAACTGGAGGGTTCACTGAAGCTTTCTTT
TRBV5-8	.	.	TRBJ1-5	CASSLEAAGSGQPQHF	TGTGCCAGCAGCTTGGAAGCGGCAGGGTCGGGTCAGCCCCAGCATTTT
TRBV25-1	.	TRBD1	TRBJ1-4	CASSVGDRTPEKLFF	TGTGCCAGCAGTGTAGGGGACAGGACCCCTGAAAAACTGTTTTTT
TRBV24-1	.	.	TRBJ1-2	CATSDSRAGTFGGYTF	TGTGCCACCAGTGATTCTAGGGCAGGGACCTTCGGCGGCTACACCTTC
TRBV7-9	.	.	TRBJ2-5	CASSFRVGGGETQYF	TGTGCCAGCAGCTTCCGGGTGGGGGGCGGAGAGACCCAGTACTTC
TRBV30	.	TRBD2	TRBJ2-2	CAWRPASGRARGTGELFF	TGTGCCTGGAGGCCCGCTAGCGGGAGGGCCAGGGGCACCGGGGAGCTGTTTTTT
TRBV2	.	TRBD2	TRBJ2-7	CAGWGGLAGEEEQYF	TGTGCCGGATGGGGGGGACTAGCGGGAGAAGAGGAGCAGTACTTC
TRBV5-1	.	.	TRBJ2-7	CASSLSGGGREQYF	TGCGCCAGCAGCTTGTCAGGGGGCGGGAGGGAGCAGTACTTC
TRBV18	.	.	TRBJ1-6	CASSPGSGSPLHF	TGTGCCAGCTCACCAGGGTCAGGGTCACCCCTCCACTTT
TRBV19	.	TRBD2	TRBJ2-1	CASRRLAGVSEQFF	TGTGCCAGTAGGCGGCTAGCGGGAGTCAGCGAGCAGTTCTTC
TRBV27	.	.	TRBJ1-2	CASSLYREANYGYTF	TGTGCCAGCAGTTTATACCGGGAAGCTAACTATGGCTACACCTTC
TRBV20-1	.	.	TRBJ1-2	CSASGGREDYGYTF	TGCAGTGCTAGTGGGGGCAGGGAGGACTATGGCTACACCTTC
TRBV4-2	once	TRBD2	TRBJ2-2	CASTLQSGSQVGELFF	TGTGCCAGCACCCTACAGAGCGGGAGTCAGGTCGGGGAGCTGTTTTTT
TRBV10-3	.	TRBD1	TRBJ1-2	CAIRQGAVYGYTF	TGTGCCATCAGACAGGGGGCGGTCTATGGCTACACCTTC
TRBV5-1	.	.	TRBJ1-1	CASSLKGENYEAFF	TGCGCCAGCAGCTTGAAAGGGGAGAATTATGAAGCTTTCTTT
TRBV2	.	.	TRBJ1-2	CASTGTQTYGYTF	TGTGCCAGCACGGGGACACAAACCTATGGCTACACCTTC
TRBV30	.	.	TRBJ1-5	CAWARDGDQPQHF	TGTGCCTGGGCCCGGGACGGCGATCAGCCCCAGCATTTT
TRBV30	.	.	TRBJ1-1	CAWKIRTEAFF	TGTGCCTGGAAGATTCGCACTGAAGCTTTCTTT
TRBV4-1	.	.	TRBJ2-1	CASSPGEARGRNEQFF	TGCGCCAGCAGCCCCGGGGAAGCCCGAGGGAGGAATGAGCAGTTCTTC
TRBV9	.	TRBD1	TRBJ2-1	CASSVEAGGRDEQFF	TGTGCCAGCAGCGTAGAAGCAGGGGGCCGCGATGAGCAGTTCTTC
TRBV5-1	.	TRBD1	TRBJ2-1	CASSDGTGGYNEQFF	TGCGCCAGCAGCGATGGGACAGGGGGGTATAATGAGCAGTTCTTC
TRBV11-3	.	.	TRBJ2-5	CASSKAVKETQYF	TGTGCCAGCAGCAAAGCGGTTAAAGAGACCCAGTACTTC
TRBV5-5	.	.	TRBJ2-7	CASSLAGGSVYEQYF	TGTGCCAGCAGCTTGGCCGGGGGTTCTGTCTACGAGCAGTACTTC
TRBV27	.	.	TRBJ1-2	CASSLRGGYGYTF	TGTGCCAGCAGTTTACGGGGGGGCTATGGCTACACCTTC
TRBV6-6	.	.	TRBJ1-2	CASSYLGGNGYTF	TGTGCCAGCAGTTACTTAGGGGGAAATGGCTACACCTTC